The entry that follows covers one T cell receptor (beta chain) sequence. The sample comes from a study of cytomegalovirus exposure and HLA in healthy donors. With 60 Vbeta and 13 Jbeta primers, the PCR was carried out. Data came from immunoSEQ multiplex PCR; TCRdb stores just in-frame clones and leaves some out. The sample lists 200,000 to 250,000 clones; around 89% were seen once. The CDR3 spans 12 residues. CDR1 is SNHLY and CDR2 is FYNNEI in the germline V gene. Deletions cut 6 bases from V and 7 bases from J, with 12 bases between. Sequencing was done on a sample of PBMCs. The sequence was collected from a woman in her late teens or twenties in good health and CMV-seronegative. The chain links TRBV2 to TRBJ1-1; D gene uncertain. Here the CDR3 reads CASRARTNEAFF. The CDR3 nucleotides read TGTGCCAGCAGGGCAAGAACCAATGAAGCTTTCTTT.